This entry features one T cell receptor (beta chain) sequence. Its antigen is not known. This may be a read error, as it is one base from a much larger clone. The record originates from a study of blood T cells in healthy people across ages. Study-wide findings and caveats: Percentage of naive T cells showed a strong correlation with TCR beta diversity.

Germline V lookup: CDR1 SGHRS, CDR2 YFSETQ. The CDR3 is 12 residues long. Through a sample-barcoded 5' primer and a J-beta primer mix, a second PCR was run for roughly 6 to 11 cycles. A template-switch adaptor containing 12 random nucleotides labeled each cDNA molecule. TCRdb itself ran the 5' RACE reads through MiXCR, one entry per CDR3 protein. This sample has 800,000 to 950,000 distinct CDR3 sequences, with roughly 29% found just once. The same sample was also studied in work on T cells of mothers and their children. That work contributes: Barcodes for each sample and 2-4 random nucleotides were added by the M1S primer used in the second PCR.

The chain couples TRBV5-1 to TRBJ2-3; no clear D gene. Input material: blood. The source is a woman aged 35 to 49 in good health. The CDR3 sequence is CASTGATDAQYF. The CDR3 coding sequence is TGCGCCAGCACTGGCGCTACAGATGCGCAGTATTTT.